This T cell receptor (beta chain) derives from a study of cytomegalovirus exposure and HLA in healthy donors. Points from the study as a whole: A link between a missense DCLRE1C variant and TCR beta V- and J-gene trimming emerged from a later analysis. Reportedly, cytomegalovirus status was diagnosed with high sensitivity and specificity.

As for this clone: Its antigen remains unknown.

At collection, donors were nominally healthy, but unrecorded immune exposures were probable. 60 Vbeta and 13 Jbeta primers were used in PCR. Libraries were prepared by immunoSEQ multiplex PCR; TCRdb keeps only in-frame clonotypes and omits some of them. The sample records more than 95,000 clones, approximately 79% being singletons. This CDR3 comprises 14 residues. CDR1 is SGHTA, CDR2 FQGNSA, per germline. The sequenced sample was PBMCs. The chain combines TRBV7-2 with TRBJ2-5; tentatively, D is TRBD1 (6 bases). The J call is doubtful: the DNA matches TRBJ2-7 better. The receptor was derived from a man aged 25-45 years in good health and CMV-seropositive. CDR3 sequence (DNA): TGTGCCAGCAGCCTAACAGGGATCGCCTACGAGCAGTACTTC. Translation gives CASSLTGIAYEQYF.